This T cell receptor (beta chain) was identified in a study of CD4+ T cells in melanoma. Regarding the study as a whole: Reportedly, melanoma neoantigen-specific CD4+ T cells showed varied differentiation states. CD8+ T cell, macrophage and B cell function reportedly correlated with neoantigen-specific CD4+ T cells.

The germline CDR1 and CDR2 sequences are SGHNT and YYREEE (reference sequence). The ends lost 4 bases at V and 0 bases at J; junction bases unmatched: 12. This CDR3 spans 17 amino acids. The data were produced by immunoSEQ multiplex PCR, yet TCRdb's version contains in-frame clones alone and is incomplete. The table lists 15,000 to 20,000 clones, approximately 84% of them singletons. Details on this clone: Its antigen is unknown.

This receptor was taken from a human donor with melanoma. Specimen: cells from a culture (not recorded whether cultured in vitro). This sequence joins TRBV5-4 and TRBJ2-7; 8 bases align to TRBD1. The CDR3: CASSKGQGAWSSYEQYF. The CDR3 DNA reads TGTGCCAGCAGCAAAGGACAGGGCGCTTGGAGCTCCTACGAGCAGTACTTC.